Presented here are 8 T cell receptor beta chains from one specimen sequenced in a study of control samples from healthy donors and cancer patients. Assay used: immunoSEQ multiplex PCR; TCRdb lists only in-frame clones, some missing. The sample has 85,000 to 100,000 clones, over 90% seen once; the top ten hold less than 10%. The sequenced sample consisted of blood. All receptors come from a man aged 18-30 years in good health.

The CDR3 is CASSSLEGTYEQYF. The CDR3, as DNA: TGTGCCAGCAGTTCCCTGGAGGGAACCTACGAGCAGTACTTC. The V gene is TRBV28, the J gene TRBJ2-7, with D possibly TRBD2 on 6 matching bases. V was pared by 4 bases and J by 2 bases, with 12 bases between. Germline loops: CDR1 MDHEN, CDR2 SYDVKM. CDR3 length: 14 residues.

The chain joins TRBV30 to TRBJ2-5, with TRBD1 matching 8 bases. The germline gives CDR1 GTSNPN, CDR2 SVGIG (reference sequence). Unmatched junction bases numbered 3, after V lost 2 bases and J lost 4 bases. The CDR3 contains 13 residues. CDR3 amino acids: CAWSRQGLETQYF. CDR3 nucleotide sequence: TGTGCCTGGAGTCGACAGGGGTTAGAGACCCAGTACTTC.

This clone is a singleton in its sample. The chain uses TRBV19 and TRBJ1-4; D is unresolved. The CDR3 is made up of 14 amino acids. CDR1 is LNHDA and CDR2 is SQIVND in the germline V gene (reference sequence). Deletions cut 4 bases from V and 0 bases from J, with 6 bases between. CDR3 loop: CASSNRATNEKLFF. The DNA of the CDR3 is TGTGCCAGTAGTAACCGTGCAACTAATGAAAAACTGTTTTTT.

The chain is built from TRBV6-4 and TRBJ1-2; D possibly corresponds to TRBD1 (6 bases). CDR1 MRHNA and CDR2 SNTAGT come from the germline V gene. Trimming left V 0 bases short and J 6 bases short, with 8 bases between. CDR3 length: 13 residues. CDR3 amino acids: CASSDSRGDGYTF. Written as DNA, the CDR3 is TGTGCCAGCAGTGACTCAAGGGGGGATGGCTACACCTTC.

The CDR3 region is CSVRSTSGRSEQFF. CDR3 DNA sequence: TGCAGCGTTCGAAGTACTAGCGGGAGAAGTGAGCAGTTCTTC. V usage is TRBV29-1 and J usage is TRBJ2-1, with TRBD2 matching over 11 bases. Germline loops: CDR1 SQVTM, CDR2 ANQGSEA. With 5 bases clipped from V and 9 bases from J, the junction kept 9 bases outside the gene matches. CDR3 length equals 14 residues.

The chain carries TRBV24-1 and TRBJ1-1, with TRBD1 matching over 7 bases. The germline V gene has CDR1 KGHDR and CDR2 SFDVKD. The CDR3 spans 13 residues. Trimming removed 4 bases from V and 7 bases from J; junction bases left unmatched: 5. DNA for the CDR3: TGTGCCACCAGTGACCGGACAGGCAGTGAAGCTTTCTTT. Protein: CATSDRTGSEAFF.

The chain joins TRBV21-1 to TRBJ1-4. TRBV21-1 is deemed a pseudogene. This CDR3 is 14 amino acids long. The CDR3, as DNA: TGTGCCAGCAGCAAATCGGAGGGATCGGAAAAACTGTTTTTT. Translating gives CASSKSEGSEKLFF.

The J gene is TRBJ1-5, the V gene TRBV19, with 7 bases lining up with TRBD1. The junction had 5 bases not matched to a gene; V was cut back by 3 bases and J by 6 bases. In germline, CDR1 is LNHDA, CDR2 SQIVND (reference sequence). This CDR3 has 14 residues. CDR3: CASSMRGLGQPQHF. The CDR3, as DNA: TGTGCCAGTAGTATGAGGGGGCTCGGTCAGCCCCAGCATTTT.